Shown below are 17 T cell receptor beta chains from a single sample sequenced in a study of early T cells in non-severe SARS-CoV-2 infection. TCRdb reprocessed the 5' RACE reads via MiXCR and lists one record per CDR3 protein. The sample carries around 58,000 distinct CDR3 sequences, 14% to 15% recorded once. The sample here was whole blood, taken at baseline. The receptor source for this set is an adult who was a healthcare worker with PCR-confirmed SARS-CoV-2 infection or an uninfected control (not recorded which).

In this sample, this clonotype is medium-sized (0.01 to 0.1%). The CDR3 loop is CASSQDDGGGASTDTQYF. The CDR3 bases are TGTGCCAGCAGCCAAGATGATGGAGGCGGGGCTAGCACAGATACGCAGTATTTT. V usage is TRBV3-1 and J usage is TRBJ2-3; possible D gene TRBD2, 6 bases. The CDR3 has 18 amino acids. Trimming removed 0 bases from V and 0 bases from J, with 16 bases in between. Germline V gives CDR1 LGHDT, CDR2 YNNKEL (reference sequence).

The chain uses TRBV7-2 and TRBJ1-1, with 11 bases aligning to TRBD1. Losses at the gene ends were 3 bases for V and 5 bases for J; bases not matched to a gene: 8. The CDR3 is 16 amino acids. Germline V gene data show CDR1 as SGHTA and CDR2 as FQGNSA. The CDR3 nucleotides are TGTGCCAGCAGCTTTAGGACAGGGGGCTTGGGTACTGAAGCTTTCTTT. Translation: CASSFRTGGLGTEAFF.

V and J are TRBV30 and TRBJ1-1; possibly TRBD1 for D (6 bases). This CDR3 spans 15 amino acids. V was clipped by 3 bases and J by 1 base, with 15 bases between them. Germline V lookup: CDR1 GTSNPN, CDR2 SVGIG (reference sequence). For the CDR3, the DNA is TGTGCCTGGAGAGGGGGGACCCTATCGAACACTGAAGCTTTCTTT. This codes for CAWRGGTLSNTEAFF.

This clonotype has more than one count but fewer than ten. This chain links TRBV20-1 with TRBJ2-5, with D perhaps assigned TRBD1 or TRBD2 (5 bases each). The CDR3 covers 14 residues. Trimming removed 6 bases at V and 5 bases at J, with 19 bases between. Germline values: CDR1 DFQATT, CDR2 SNEGSKA (reference sequence). The chain's CDR3 is CSASPRARGETQYF. CDR3 coding DNA: TGCAGTGCCTCCCCCCGGGCCCGGGGCGAGACCCAGTACTTC.

In its sample, this clonotype was seen a few times. This chain connects TRBV3-1 to TRBJ1-2; the D gene is possibly TRBD1 (5 bases). V was trimmed by 4 bases and J by 3 bases, leaving 12 bases between them. The V gene's germline CDR1 is LGHDT and CDR2 YNNKEL (reference sequence). The CDR3 extends over 14 amino acids. The CDR3, as DNA: TGTGCCAGCAGCCCTCAGGGTCCTGACTATGGCTACACCTTC. Protein sequence: CASSPQGPDYGYTF.

A few counts support this clonotype. The genes are TRBV6-1 and TRBJ1-5, with 9 bases matching TRBD1. V was pared by 3 bases and J by 9 bases, with 9 bases of the junction left unmatched. This CDR3 is built from 15 residues. Germline V lookup: CDR1 MNHNS, CDR2 SASEGT. CDR3 DNA sequence: TGTGCCAGCAGTGATACCGGGACAGGGTATTGGCCCCAGCATTTT. It encodes CASSDTGTGYWPQHF.

The chain links TRBV10-3 to TRBJ2-4; TRBD1 is a possible D gene (6 bases). The CDR3 totals 17 residues. Germline loops: CDR1 ENHRY, CDR2 SYGVKD. V lost 3 bases and J lost 0, with 15 bases in between. DNA of the CDR3: TGTGCCATCAGTGATAACACCGGACAGACAGCCAAAAACATTCAGTACTTC. It specifies CAISDNTGQTAKNIQYF.

This chain joins TRBV28 and TRBJ2-7; D unresolved. The CDR3 covers 14 residues. The germline V gene has CDR1 MDHEN and CDR2 SYDVKM. Trimming cost V 5 bases and J 4 bases, with 15 bases left between them. The CDR3 reads CASSPSNWGYEQYF. The CDR3, as DNA: TGTGCCAGCAGTCCGAGCAACTGGGGTTACGAGCAGTACTTC.

This clonotype has only a few counts. The chain is built from TRBV11-2 and TRBJ2-5; 8 nucleotides agree with TRBD2. The length of the CDR3 is 17 residues. CDR1 is SGHAT and CDR2 is FQNNGV in the germline V gene. Losses at the gene ends were 0 bases for V and 7 bases for J; bases not matched to a gene: 13. The CDR3 DNA reads as TGTGCCAGCAGCTTAGAACCTCCGCGGGGGGACCGCGGGACCCAGTACTTC. This translates into CASSLEPPRGDRGTQYF.

The V gene is TRBV2, the J gene TRBJ2-7, with D hard to call. The CDR3 is 13 amino acids. Trimming left V 8 bases short and J 5 bases short, with 16 bases between. The germline gives CDR1 SNHLY, CDR2 FYNNEI. CDR3 residues: CASAVPNLNEQYF. The CDR3 nucleotides are TGTGCCAGCGCCGTGCCAAACCTAAACGAGCAGTACTTC.

This rearrangement joins TRBV5-5 to TRBJ1-4, with a tentative D call TRBD1 (5 bases). Germline assignment: CDR1 SGHKS and CDR2 YYEKEE (reference sequence). Trimming cost V 6 bases and J 5 bases, with 11 bases left between them. CDR3 length: 13 amino acids. The CDR3 sequence: CASTGEGNEKLFF. DNA for the CDR3: TGTGCCAGCACGGGGGAGGGGAATGAAAAACTGTTTTTT.

This sequence joins TRBV3-1 and TRBJ2-7; unclear D gene. There are 11 residues in the CDR3. Germline V CDR1 and CDR2: LGHDT, YNNKEL (reference sequence). With 2 bases removed from V and 4 bases from J, the gap between germline ends came to 3 bases. CDR3 in amino acids: CASSQNYEQYF. DNA of the CDR3: TGTGCCAGCAGCCAAAATTACGAGCAGTACTTC.

Turning to this clonotype: This may arise from a read error, as a much more abundant clone is one base away. The J gene is TRBJ2-3, the V gene TRBV13; 12 nucleotides align to TRBD2. J lost 4 bases, V lost 5 bases, and 1 base had no gene match. This CDR3 region has 14 residues. Germline CDR1 and CDR2: PRHDT and FYEKMQ (reference sequence). As DNA, the CDR3 is TGTGCCAGCAGCCCTAGCGGGGGGGCAGATACGCAGTATTTT. Translated: CASSPSGGADTQYF.

This clonotype was picked up a small number of times. The rearrangement uses TRBV19 and TRBJ2-7; D is perhaps TRBD2 (6 bases). Germline loops: CDR1 LNHDA, CDR2 SQIVND (reference sequence). The CDR3 spans 15 residues. The ends were cut back, 5 bases at V and 3 bases at J, with 17 bases in the middle. CDR3 residues: CASSRVAGTYYEQYF. CDR3 bases: TGTGCCAGTAGTCGGGTAGCCGGGACTTACTACGAGCAGTACTTC.

The rearrangement uses TRBV11-1 and TRBJ2-7; 7 positions agree with TRBD1. The trim removed 6 bases at V and 3 bases at J, leaving 14 bases unmatched. The length of the CDR3 is 16 residues. Germline CDR1 SGHAT, CDR2 FQDESV (reference sequence). The CDR3 region has the DNA TGTGCCAGCAGTTATTCAACGGGACAGACAAACTACGAGCAGTACTTC. This encodes CASSYSTGQTNYEQYF.

The count of this clonotype is one. The V gene is TRBV5-1, the J gene TRBJ2-7, with D maybe TRBD2 (6 bases). This CDR3 is built from 14 residues. Trimming left V 3 bases short and J 0 bases short, with 10 bases between. Germline loops: CDR1 SGHRS, CDR2 YFSETQ. CDR3 loop: CASSSGDVSYEQYF. The CDR3 DNA reads as TGCGCCAGCAGCTCGGGGGACGTCTCCTACGAGCAGTACTTC.

This clonotype showed up many times. The rearrangement links TRBV4-1 to TRBJ1-4; D is unclear. CDR1 is MGHRA, CDR2 YSYEKL, per germline. The CDR3 contains 14 residues. V was trimmed by 0 bases and J by 8 bases, leaving 10 bases between them. CDR3 nucleotides: TGCGCCAGCAGCCAAGAGAACTTGAGCGAAAAACTGTTTTTT. It is translated as CASSQENLSEKLFF.